The rows below give T cell receptor beta chains drawn from one sample of a study of blood T cells in healthy people across ages. TCRdb ran MiXCR on the 5' RACE reads and lists one entry per CDR3 protein. The data hold 710,000 or so distinct CDR3 sequences, with 22% observed a single time. Sequencing input: blood. The receptors were sampled from a man between 65 and 80 years old in good health. The CDR3 runs from the conserved cysteine through the conserved F or W. Fields, in order: J gene, D gene, clone size, V gene, CDR3 DNA, CDR3 protein. A D gene is named only where the DNA matches it firmly. Where a row states a size, it is once, few, many or the class of an expanded clone; other rows omit it.

j_call: TRBJ2-3
d_call: .
clone_size: .
v_call: TRBV5-1
cdr3_nt: TGCGCCAGCAGCCCAACAAGCCGGCCCACAGATACGCAGTATTTT
cdr3_aa: CASSPTSRPTDTQYF

j_call: TRBJ2-1
d_call: .
clone_size: few
v_call: TRBV27
cdr3_nt: TGTGCCAGCGGAGCGGAGGGGAATACCTACAGTGAGCAGTTCTTC
cdr3_aa: CASGAEGNTYSEQFF

j_call: TRBJ1-2
d_call: .
clone_size: .
v_call: TRBV6-2/TRBV6-3
cdr3_nt: TGTGCCAGCAGTTACTCGGGCGGTCCTGGCTACACCTTC
cdr3_aa: CASSYSGGPGYTF

j_call: TRBJ1-2
d_call: .
clone_size: .
v_call: TRBV3-1
cdr3_nt: TGTGCCAGCAGCTTTAGCCCGGGAGAGAGTGGCTACGCCTTC
cdr3_aa: CASSFSPGESGYAF

j_call: TRBJ1-1
d_call: .
clone_size: few
v_call: TRBV12-3/TRBV12-4
cdr3_nt: TGTGCCAGCAGTTGGGGGAGTACTTCAGTAGCTTTCTTT
cdr3_aa: CASSWGSTSVAFF

j_call: TRBJ2-5
d_call: .
clone_size: few
v_call: TRBV5-1
cdr3_nt: TGCGCCAGCAGCTCCCAAACAAGCACAGGATATGAGACCCAGTACTTC
cdr3_aa: CASSSQTSTGYETQYF

j_call: TRBJ2-2
d_call: .
clone_size: few
v_call: TRBV12-3/TRBV12-4
cdr3_nt: TGTGCCAGCACCCTTACTCTCGAGCTGTTTTTT
cdr3_aa: CASTLTLELFF

j_call: TRBJ2-3
d_call: .
clone_size: few
v_call: TRBV7-3
cdr3_nt: TGTGCCAGCAGCTTACTCCACGCTAGCACAGATACGCAGTATTTT
cdr3_aa: CASSLLHASTDTQYF

j_call: TRBJ2-7
d_call: .
clone_size: few
v_call: TRBV6-5
cdr3_nt: TGTGCCAGCCAGCCGGGTTATCTAGGCGAGCAGTACTTC
cdr3_aa: CASQPGYLGEQYF

j_call: TRBJ1-2
d_call: TRBD1
clone_size: .
v_call: TRBV2
cdr3_nt: TGTGCCAGCGGGACAGACCCTTTGGGCTTGCATGGCTACACCTTC
cdr3_aa: CASGTDPLGLHGYTF

j_call: TRBJ1-5
d_call: .
clone_size: few
v_call: TRBV7-4
cdr3_nt: TGTGCCAGCAGCCCCGGCTCGGGGGGGTCTCAGCCCCAGCATTTT
cdr3_aa: CASSPGSGGSQPQHF

j_call: TRBJ2-3
d_call: .
clone_size: few
v_call: TRBV12-5
cdr3_nt: TGTGCTAGTGCTTCCGCAGCCCCCACAGATACGCAGTATTTT
cdr3_aa: CASASAAPTDTQYF

j_call: TRBJ2-3
d_call: TRBD2
clone_size: .
v_call: TRBV20-1
cdr3_nt: TGCAGTGCTAGAGGTAGCGGGGGGGCCTGGGATACGCAGTATTTT
cdr3_aa: CSARGSGGAWDTQYF

j_call: TRBJ2-5
d_call: .
clone_size: .
v_call: TRBV7-9
cdr3_nt: TGTGCCAGCAGCTTACTAGATGCGTCGGAGACCCAGTACTTC
cdr3_aa: CASSLLDASETQYF